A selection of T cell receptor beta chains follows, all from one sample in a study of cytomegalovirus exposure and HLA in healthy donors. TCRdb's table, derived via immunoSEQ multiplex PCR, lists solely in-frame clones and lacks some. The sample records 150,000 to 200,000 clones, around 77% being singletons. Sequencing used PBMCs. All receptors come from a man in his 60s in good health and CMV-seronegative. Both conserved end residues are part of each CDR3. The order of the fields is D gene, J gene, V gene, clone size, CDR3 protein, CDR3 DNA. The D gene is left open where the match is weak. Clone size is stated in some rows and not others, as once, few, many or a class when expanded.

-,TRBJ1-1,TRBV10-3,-,CAISESRARGGTEAFF,TGTGCCATCAGTGAGTCTCGGGCCAGGGGCGGCACTGAAGCTTTCTTT
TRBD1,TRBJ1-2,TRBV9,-,CASSSGGRAAQYGYTF,TGTGCCAGCAGCTCAGGGGGGCGGGCAGCACAATATGGCTACACCTTC
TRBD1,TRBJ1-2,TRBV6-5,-,CASSRTGRVGYTF,TGTGCCAGCAGTCGGACAGGGAGGGTCGGCTACACCTTC
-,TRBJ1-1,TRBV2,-,CASSGRRGNTEAFF,TGTGCCAGCAGTGGACGTAGGGGAAACACTGAAGCTTTCTTT
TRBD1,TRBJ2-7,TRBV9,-,CASSQQTGTGGEQYF,TGTGCCAGCAGCCAACAAACCGGGACAGGGGGCGAGCAGTACTTC
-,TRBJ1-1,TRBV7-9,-,CASSSQGTTNTEAFF,TGTGCCAGCAGCTCCCAGGGTACGACGAACACTGAAGCTTTCTTT
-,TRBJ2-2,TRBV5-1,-,CASSLSPTVDTGELFF,TGCGCCAGCAGCCTCTCGCCCACGGTGGACACCGGGGAGCTGTTTTTT
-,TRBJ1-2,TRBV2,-,CASSEGRGAWGYTF,TGTGCCAGCAGTGAAGGGCGGGGAGCATGGGGCTACACCTTC
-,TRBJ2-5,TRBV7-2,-,CASSFRGRVAPNRQETQYF,TGTGCCAGCAGCTTTCGGGGTCGGGTAGCACCGAACCGACAAGAGACCCAGTACTTC
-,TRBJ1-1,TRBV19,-,CASSIDRSTEAFF,TGTGCCAGTAGTATCGACAGGAGCACTGAAGCTTTCTTT
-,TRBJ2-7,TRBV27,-,CASSLSTASYEQYF,TGTGCCAGCAGTTTATCTACAGCAAGTTACGAGCAGTACTTC
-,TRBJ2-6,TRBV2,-,CASLPSDSSLSGANVLTF,TGTGCCAGCTTACCGTCGGACAGTTCCTTATCTGGGGCCAACGTCCTGACTTTC
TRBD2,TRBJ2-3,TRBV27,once,CASSLIRAGGPNTQYF,TGTGCCAGCAGTTTAATCCGAGCGGGAGGGCCGAATACGCAGTATTTT
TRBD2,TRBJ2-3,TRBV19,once,CASTGRGRGTDTQYF,TGTGCCAGTACCGGGAGGGGGAGGGGCACAGATACGCAGTATTTT
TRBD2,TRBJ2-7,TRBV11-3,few,CASSLASGVPYEQYF,TGTGCCAGCAGCTTAGCTAGCGGGGTACCCTACGAGCAGTACTTC
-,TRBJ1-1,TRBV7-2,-,CASSGFSAVYGADTEAFF,TGTGCCAGCAGCGGCTTCTCGGCCGTTTATGGCGCGGACACTGAAGCTTTCTTT
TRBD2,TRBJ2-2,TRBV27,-,CASSLSASGRPLTGELFF,TGTGCCAGCAGTTTATCGGCTAGCGGGAGGCCTCTCACCGGGGAGCTGTTTTTT
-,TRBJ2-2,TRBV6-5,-,CASSSDFANTGELFF,TGTGCCAGCAGTTCGGACTTCGCGAACACCGGGGAGCTGTTTTTT
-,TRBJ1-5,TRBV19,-,CASSVQGSNQPQHF,TGTGCCAGTAGTGTACAGGGAAGCAATCAGCCCCAGCATTTT
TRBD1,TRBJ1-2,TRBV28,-,CASRRTGAYGYPF,TGTGCCAGCAGACGGACAGGTGCCTATGGCTACCCCTTC
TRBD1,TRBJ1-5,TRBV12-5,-,CASGLVGQGYNQPQHF,TGTGCTAGTGGTTTGGTGGGACAGGGCTACAATCAGCCCCAGCATTTT
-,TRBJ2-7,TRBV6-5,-,CASRTEGTYEQYF,TGTGCCAGCAGGACGGAGGGGACCTACGAGCAGTACTTC
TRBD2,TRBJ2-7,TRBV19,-,CASRLTGTSGGYEQYF,TGTGCCAGTAGATTAACTGGGACTAGCGGAGGATACGAGCAGTACTTC
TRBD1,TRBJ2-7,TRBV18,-,CASSTLGQGLYEQYF,TGTGCCAGCTCAACCCTCGGACAGGGGTTGTACGAGCAGTACTTC
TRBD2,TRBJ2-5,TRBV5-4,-,CASSLGAGTSGQETQYF,TGTGCCAGCAGCTTGGGAGCCGGGACTAGCGGTCAAGAGACCCAGTACTTC
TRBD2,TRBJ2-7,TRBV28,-,CASSLLGGGRAYEQYF,TGTGCCAGCAGTTTATTAGGGGGCGGGAGGGCCTACGAGCAGTACTTC
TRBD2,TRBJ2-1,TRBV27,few,CASRLGLGQGNEQFF,TGTGCCAGCAGATTGGGACTAGGTCAGGGTAATGAGCAGTTCTTC
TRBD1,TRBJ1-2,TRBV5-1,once,CASSDGTGGDYGYTF,TGCGCCAGCAGCGACGGGACAGGGGGGGACTATGGCTACACCTTC
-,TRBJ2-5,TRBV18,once,CASSPPASASTETQYF,TGTGCCAGCTCACCACCGGCTAGCGCGTCCACAGAGACCCAGTACTTC
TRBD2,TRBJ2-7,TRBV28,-,CASSSSIAGEQAEQYF,TGTGCCAGCAGTTCCAGTATAGCGGGAGAACAGGCCGAGCAGTACTTC
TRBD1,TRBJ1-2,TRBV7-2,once,CASSLGAGQGYGYTF,TGTGCCAGCAGCTTAGGGGCGGGACAGGGTTATGGCTACACCTTC
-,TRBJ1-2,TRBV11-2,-,CASSWGGSNYGYTF,TGTGCCAGCAGCTGGGGGGGATCTAACTATGGCTACACCTTC
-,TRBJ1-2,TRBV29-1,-,CSVAPVLLSNYGYPF,TGCAGCGTTGCACCAGTACTCCTTTCTAACTATGGCTACCCCTTC
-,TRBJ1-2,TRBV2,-,CASSEGNYGYTF,TGTGCCAGCTCGGAGGGCAACTATGGCTACACCTTC
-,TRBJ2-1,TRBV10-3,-,CAISESEDSNNEQFF,TGTGCCATCAGTGAGTCTGAGGACAGCAACAATGAGCAGTTCTTC
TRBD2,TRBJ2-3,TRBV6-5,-,CASSGTSGWDTQYF,TGTGCCAGCAGCGGGACTAGCGGGTGGGATACGCAGTATTTT
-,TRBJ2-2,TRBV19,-,CASRKTGPRGGELFF,TGTGCCAGTAGGAAAACAGGGCCAAGGGGCGGGGAGCTGTTTTTT
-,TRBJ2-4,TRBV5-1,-,CASSLEGRTATDIQYF,TGCGCCAGCAGCTTGGAGGGGCGGACGGCTACAGACATTCAGTACTTC
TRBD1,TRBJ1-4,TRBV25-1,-,CASSNTGVEKLFF,TGTGCCAGCAGTAATACAGGGGTTGAAAAACTGTTTTTT
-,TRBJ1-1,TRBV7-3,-,CASSLEVNTEAFF,TGTGCCAGCAGCTTAGAGGTGAACACTGAAGCTTTCTTT